These T cell receptor beta chains were read from a single sample in a study of PD-L1 blockade in urothelial cancer. Sequenced by immunoSEQ multiplex PCR; TCRdb stores in-frame clones only, minus some. Of approximately 52,000 clones in the sample, around 74% were seen once. The sequences come from PBMCs, collected around atezolizumab (anti-PD-L1) treatment. Receptor source: a man in his 70s with urothelial cancer. CDR3s include the opening cysteine and the closing phenylalanine or tryptophan. Each record gives: J gene, clone size, D gene, V gene, CDR3 DNA, CDR3 protein. The D gene is left open where the match is weak. Clone size is given for some rows only: seen once, a few or many times, or a class if the clone is expanded.

TRBJ2-1 NA TRBD2 TRBV6-6 TGTGCCAGCAGCGGGGGGGTTCTCCATGAGCAGTTCTTC CASSGGVLHEQFF
TRBJ1-6 NA NA TRBV15 TGTGCCACCAGCAGAGCTCGGGGTTCACCCCTCCACTTT CATSRARGSPLHF
TRBJ2-5 NA NA TRBV7-2 TGTGCCAGCAGCCGGGAGATTTCGGAGACCCAGTACTTC CASSREISETQYF
TRBJ2-6 NA TRBD1 TRBV11-3 TGTGCCAGCAGAGGGCAGGGGGCCCTCTCTGGGGCCAACGTCCTGACTTTC CASRGQGALSGANVLTF
TRBJ2-5 NA NA TRBV9 TGTGCCAGCAGCCCGGTTGGGAGGGGGGAAGAGACCCAGTACTTC CASSPVGRGEETQYF
TRBJ2-3 NA NA TRBV5-1 TGCGCCAGCAGCCGGAGGGGCGGACAAGGAGATACGCAGTATTTT CASSRRGGQGDTQYF
TRBJ1-5 NA NA TRBV30 TGTGCCTGGAGTCGCGGGTCGGATAGCAATCAGCCCCAGCATTTT CAWSRGSDSNQPQHF
TRBJ2-5 NA NA TRBV27 TGTGCCAGCAGTTTATACGGCAGGCTGTCCGAGACCCAGTACTTC CASSLYGRLSETQYF
TRBJ1-6 NA TRBD1 TRBV5-5 TGTGCCAGCAGCCGGACTCTTACAGGGGATTCACCCCTCCACTTT CASSRTLTGDSPLHF
TRBJ2-4 NA TRBD1 TRBV5-6 TGTGCCAGCAGCCCGACAGGGATCAGGCAAAACATTCAGTACTTC CASSPTGIRQNIQYF
TRBJ1-1 once NA TRBV29-1 TGCAGCGCCCCCAGCATCGGGGCTGAAGCTTTCTTT CSAPSIGAEAFF
TRBJ2-7 NA TRBD1 TRBV5-1 TGCGCCAGCAGCTGGGACAGATTCTACGAGCAGTACTTC CASSWDRFYEQYF
TRBJ2-2 NA TRBD1 TRBV7-3 TGTGCCAGCAGCCTCCGACAGGGATTGAACACCGGGGAGCTGTTTTTT CASSLRQGLNTGELFF
TRBJ1-2 few TRBD1 TRBV5-6 TGTGCCAGCAGCTTGGCTGGGACAGATTCTTATTATGGCTACACCTTC CASSLAGTDSYYGYTF
TRBJ2-4 NA NA TRBV2 TGTGCCAGCAGGGAAGGTCTAGGGGATCCCAAAAACATTCAGTACTTC CASREGLGDPKNIQYF
TRBJ1-2 NA TRBD1 TRBV9 TGTGCCAGCAGCGTGAGACAGGGTGACTATGGCTACACCTTC CASSVRQGDYGYTF
TRBJ1-3 NA NA TRBV18 TGTGCCAGCTCACCACCGGTCAGAGGTCCTGGAAACACCATATATTTT CASSPPVRGPGNTIYF
TRBJ2-7 few NA TRBV19 TGTGCCAGTAGTATAGCACATTCCTACGAGCAGTACTTC CASSIAHSYEQYF
TRBJ2-7 once NA TRBV25-1 TGTGCCAGCACCATGGGCAGGGCCCCCTACGAGCAGTACTTC CASTMGRAPYEQYF
TRBJ2-7 NA NA TRBV28 TGTGCCAGCAGTTTACTGACAGGCCGGCAGTACTTC CASSLLTGRQYF
TRBJ2-7 NA TRBD2 TRBV5-6 TGTGCCAGCAGCTTGGAGCCGGGACTAGCGGGGGTCGAGCAGTACTTC CASSLEPGLAGVEQYF
TRBJ2-1 once NA TRBV4-3 TGCGCCAGCAGCCAAGAACCGAGGCGGGCTACTGAGCAGTTCTTC CASSQEPRRATEQFF
TRBJ2-1 few TRBD2 TRBV12-5 TGTGCTAGTGGTCCCGGACTAGCCTCCTACAATGAGCAGTTCTTC CASGPGLASYNEQFF
TRBJ2-2 NA TRBD1 TRBV23-1 TGCGCCAGCTTGCCGGGACAGGGGGCCGGCGAACCGAACACCGGGGAGCTGTTTTTT CASLPGQGAGEPNTGELFF
TRBJ1-1 few NA TRBV7-3 TGTGCCAGCAGCCAGACAACAGGGAGTCCTGAAGCTTTCTTT CASSQTTGSPEAFF
TRBJ2-5 NA NA TRBV7-6 TGTGCCAGCAGCTTAACTAGTGGGGGGCAAGAGACCCAGTACTTC CASSLTSGGQETQYF
TRBJ1-5 few TRBD1 TRBV5-8 TGTGCCAGCAGCCGGGGACAGGGGACATTGCATCAGCCCCAGCATTTT CASSRGQGTLHQPQHF
TRBJ2-5 NA TRBD2 TRBV7-3 TGTGCCAGCAGCCGCACTGCGGGGGTCGAGACCCAGTACTTC CASSRTAGVETQYF
TRBJ2-5 once TRBD2 TRBV6-5 TGTGCCAGCAGTTACTCAGGGACTAGCGGGGGTGAGACCCAGTACTTC CASSYSGTSGGETQYF
TRBJ1-5 few TRBD1 TRBV5-1 TGCGCCAGCAGCTTGCAGGGGGGAGATCAGCCCCAGCATTTT CASSLQGGDQPQHF
TRBJ1-1 NA NA TRBV7-2 TGTGCCAGCAGCTCTCCAGGGTCCGGGGCTTTCTTT CASSSPGSGAFF
TRBJ2-5 NA TRBD2 TRBV7-2 TGTGCCAGCAGTCCTAGACTAGCGGGAGTGGAGACCCAGTACTTC CASSPRLAGVETQYF
TRBJ1-2 NA NA TRBV7-2 TGTGCCAGCAGCTTAGTGGCCGGTACGGGGGTCTATGGCTACACCTTC CASSLVAGTGVYGYTF
TRBJ1-5 few TRBD1 TRBV19 TGTGCCAGTAGCCTCAGGGGGACAAATAGCAATCAGCCCCAGCATTTT CASSLRGTNSNQPQHF
TRBJ2-2 NA TRBD1 TRBV7-3 TGTGCCAGCAGCGGAGGGACAGGCGGGGAGCTGTTTTTT CASSGGTGGELFF
TRBJ2-1 NA NA TRBV5-1 TGCGCCAGCAGCTCGGGGATTGTGCGTAGCAATGAGCAGTTCTTC CASSSGIVRSNEQFF
TRBJ2-1 NA NA TRBV7-3 TGTGCCAGCAGCTTAGGCAGGGCTGAGTACAATGAGCAGTTCTTC CASSLGRAEYNEQFF
TRBJ2-3 NA NA TRBV7-6 TGTGCCAGCAGCTTAGCGGCCCCCACAGATACGCAGTATTTT CASSLAAPTDTQYF
TRBJ1-3 once NA TRBV18 TGTGCCAGCTCCCCCCTTTCGGAGACCCTCTCTGGAAACACCATATATTTT CASSPLSETLSGNTIYF
TRBJ2-5 NA TRBD1 TRBV5-1 TGCGCCAGCAGCTACAGACAGGGTGAGACCCAGTACTTC CASSYRQGETQYF
TRBJ2-7 NA NA TRBV2 TGTGCCAGCAGTGCGATCGGGACAACTTACGAGCAGTACTTC CASSAIGTTYEQYF
TRBJ2-1 NA NA TRBV21-1 TGTGCCAGCAGCAAATTGGCGGGAGGAGGGCACAATGAGCAGTTCTTC CASSKLAGGGHNEQFF
TRBJ1-2 NA TRBD1 TRBV18 TGTGCCAGCTCACTTCAGGGGGCAACTAACTATGGCTACACCTTC CASSLQGATNYGYTF
TRBJ2-4 NA TRBD1 TRBV28 TGTGCCAGCACCCAGACAGGGGGAGAGCGGACCAAAAACATTCAGTACTTC CASTQTGGERTKNIQYF
TRBJ1-1 NA NA TRBV6-5 TGTGCCAGCAGATATGGAGAGAACACTGAAGCTTTCTTT CASRYGENTEAFF
TRBJ2-6 once NA TRBV5-1 TGCGCCAGCAGCTTTGCAGGGTTCACTGGGGCCAACGTCCTGACTTTC CASSFAGFTGANVLTF
TRBJ2-1 NA TRBD2 TRBV7-9 TGTGCCAGCAGCCTACTAGCGGGAGGGCCCGATGAGCAGTTCTTC CASSLLAGGPDEQFF
TRBJ1-5 once NA TRBV18 TGTGCCAGCTCACCTGCACAGGGTACGAGCAATCAGCCCCAGCATTTT CASSPAQGTSNQPQHF
TRBJ2-1 NA NA TRBV7-9 TGTGCCAGCAGCCGACTGGTTTCCTACAATGAGCAGTTCTTC CASSRLVSYNEQFF
TRBJ2-4 NA TRBD1 TRBV30 TGTGCCTGGAGTGTACAGACAGGGGCCATTCAGTACTTC CAWSVQTGAIQYF
TRBJ2-7 few TRBD1 TRBV28 TGTGCCAGCAGCCCGCCCCGACAGGGATTTAGCTCCTACGAGCAGTACTTC CASSPPRQGFSSYEQYF
TRBJ1-5 NA TRBD1 TRBV6-1 TGTGCCAGCAGTGCTGTACCAGGGGGCGCGGATTTT CASSAVPGGADF
TRBJ2-7 NA TRBD1 TRBV30 TGTGCCTGCCGGACAGGGGGAGGGTACGAGCAGTACTTC CACRTGGGYEQYF
TRBJ1-3 few NA TRBV11-1 TGTGCCAGCAGCTTAATCTTTGGAAACACCATATATTTT CASSLIFGNTIYF